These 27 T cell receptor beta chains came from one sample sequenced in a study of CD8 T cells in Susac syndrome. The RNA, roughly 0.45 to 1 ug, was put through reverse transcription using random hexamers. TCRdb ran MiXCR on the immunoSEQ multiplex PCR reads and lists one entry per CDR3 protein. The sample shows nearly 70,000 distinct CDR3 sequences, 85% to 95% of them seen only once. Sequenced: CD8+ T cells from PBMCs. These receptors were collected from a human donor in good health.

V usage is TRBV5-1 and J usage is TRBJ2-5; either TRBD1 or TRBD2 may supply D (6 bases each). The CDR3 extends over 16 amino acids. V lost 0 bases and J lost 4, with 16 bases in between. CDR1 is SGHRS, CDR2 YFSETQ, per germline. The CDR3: CASSLDGGLTVETQYF. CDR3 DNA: TGCGCCAGCAGCTTGGACGGGGGCCTCACCGTAGAGACCCAGTACTTC.

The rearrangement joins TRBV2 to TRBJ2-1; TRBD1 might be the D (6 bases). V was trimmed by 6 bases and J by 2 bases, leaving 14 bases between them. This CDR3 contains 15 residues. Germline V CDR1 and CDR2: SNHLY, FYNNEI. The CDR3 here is CASRAGTSTYNEQFF. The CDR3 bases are TGTGCCAGCAGGGCCGGGACATCTACCTACAATGAGCAGTTCTTC.

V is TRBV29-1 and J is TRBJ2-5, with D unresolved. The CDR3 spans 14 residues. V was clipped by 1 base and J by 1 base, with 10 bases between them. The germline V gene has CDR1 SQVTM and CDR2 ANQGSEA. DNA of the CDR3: TGCAGCGTTGAAGGACTTGGCCTCCAAGAGACCCAGTACTTC. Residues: CSVEGLGLQETQYF.

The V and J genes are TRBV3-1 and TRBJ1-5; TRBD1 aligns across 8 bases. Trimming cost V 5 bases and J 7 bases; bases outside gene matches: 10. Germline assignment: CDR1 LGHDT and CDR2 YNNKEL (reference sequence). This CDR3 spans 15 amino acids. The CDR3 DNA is TGTGCCAGCAGCTCTGACAGGGGTCCCTCCCAGCCCCAGCATTTT. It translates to CASSSDRGPSQPQHF.

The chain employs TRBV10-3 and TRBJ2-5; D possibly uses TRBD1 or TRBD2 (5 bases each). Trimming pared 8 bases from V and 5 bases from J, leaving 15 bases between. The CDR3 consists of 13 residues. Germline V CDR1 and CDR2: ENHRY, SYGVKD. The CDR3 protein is CAIASGTAETQYF. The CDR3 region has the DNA TGTGCCATCGCCTCCGGGACGGCGGAGACCCAGTACTTC.

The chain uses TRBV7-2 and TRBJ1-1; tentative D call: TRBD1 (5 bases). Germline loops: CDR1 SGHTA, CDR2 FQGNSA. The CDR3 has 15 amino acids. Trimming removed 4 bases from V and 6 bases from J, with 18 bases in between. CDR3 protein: CASSSRGGTHAEAFF. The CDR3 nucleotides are TGTGCCAGCAGCTCTCGGGGGGGGACCCACGCTGAAGCTTTCTTT.

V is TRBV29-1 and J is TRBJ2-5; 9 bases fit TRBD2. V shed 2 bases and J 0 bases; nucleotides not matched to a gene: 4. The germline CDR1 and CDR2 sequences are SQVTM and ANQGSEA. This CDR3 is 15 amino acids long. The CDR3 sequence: CSVELAGGYQETQYF. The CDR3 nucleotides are TGCAGCGTTGAATTGGCGGGGGGGTACCAAGAGACCCAGTACTTC.

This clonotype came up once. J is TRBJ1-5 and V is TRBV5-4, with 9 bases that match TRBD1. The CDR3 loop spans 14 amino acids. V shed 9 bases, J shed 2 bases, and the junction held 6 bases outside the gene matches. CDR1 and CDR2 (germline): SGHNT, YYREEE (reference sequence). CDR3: CATRDRAGNQPQHF. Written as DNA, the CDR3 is TGTGCCACCCGGGACAGGGCGGGCAATCAGCCCCAGCATTTT.

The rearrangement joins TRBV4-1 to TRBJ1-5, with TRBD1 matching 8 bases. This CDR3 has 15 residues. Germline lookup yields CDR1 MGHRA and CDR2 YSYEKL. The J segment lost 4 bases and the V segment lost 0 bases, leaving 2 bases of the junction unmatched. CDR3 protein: CASSQDGTGNQPQHF. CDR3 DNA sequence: TGCGCCAGCAGCCAAGACGGGACAGGTAATCAGCCCCAGCATTTT.

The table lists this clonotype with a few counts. The CDR3 nucleotides read TGTGCCAGCAGCTTAGGGAGAGAGCAGTACTTC. This sequence encodes CASSLGREQYF. The chain couples TRBV7-3 to TRBJ2-7; possible D gene TRBD2, 5 bases. V was cut by 2 bases and J by 7 bases, with 6 bases left in between. The germline V gene encodes CDR1 SGHTA and CDR2 FQGTGA. The CDR3 is 11 residues long. Full variable domain (rest looked up from reference TRBV7-3 and TRBJ2-7): GAGVSQTPSNKVTEKGKYVELRCDPISGHTALYWYRQSLGQGPEFLIYFQGTGAADDSGLPNDRFFAVRPEGSVSTLKIQRTERGDSAVYLCASSLGREQYFGPGTRLTVT.

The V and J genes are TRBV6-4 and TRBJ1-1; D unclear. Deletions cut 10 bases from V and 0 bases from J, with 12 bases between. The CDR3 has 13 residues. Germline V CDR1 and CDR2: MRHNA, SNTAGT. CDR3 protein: CATAEGMNTEAFF. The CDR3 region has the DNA TGTGCCACAGCCGAGGGTATGAACACTGAAGCTTTCTTT.

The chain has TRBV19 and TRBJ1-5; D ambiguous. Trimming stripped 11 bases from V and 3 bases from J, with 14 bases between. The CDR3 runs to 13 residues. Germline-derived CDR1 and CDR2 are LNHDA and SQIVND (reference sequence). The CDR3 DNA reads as TGTGCCTGTACCCAGGCGTTCAATCAGCCCCAGCATTTT. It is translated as CACTQAFNQPQHF.

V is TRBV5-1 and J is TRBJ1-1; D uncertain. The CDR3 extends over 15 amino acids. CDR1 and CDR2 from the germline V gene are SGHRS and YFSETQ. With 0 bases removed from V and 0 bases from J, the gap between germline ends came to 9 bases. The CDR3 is CASSLESALNTEAFF. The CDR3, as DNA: TGCGCCAGCAGCTTGGAATCGGCGCTGAACACTGAAGCTTTCTTT. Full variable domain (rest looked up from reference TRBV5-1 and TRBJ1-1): KAGVTQTPRYLIKTRGQQVTLSCSPISGHRSVSWYQQTPGQGLQFLFEYFSETQRNKGNFPGRFSGRQFSNSRSEMNVSTLELGDSALYLCASSLESALNTEAFFGQGTRLTVV.

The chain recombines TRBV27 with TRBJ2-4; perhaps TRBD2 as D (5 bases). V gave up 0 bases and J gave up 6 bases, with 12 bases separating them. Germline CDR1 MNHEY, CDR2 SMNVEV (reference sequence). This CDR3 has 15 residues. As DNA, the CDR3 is TGTGCCAGCAGTTTATCGGCCGCCGGAGGAAACATTCAGTACTTC. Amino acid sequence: CASSLSAAGGNIQYF.

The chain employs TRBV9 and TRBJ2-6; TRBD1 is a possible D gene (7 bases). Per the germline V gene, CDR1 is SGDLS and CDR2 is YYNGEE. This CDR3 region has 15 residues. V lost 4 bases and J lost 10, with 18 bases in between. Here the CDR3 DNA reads TGTGCCAGCAGCCCCACTGGGGCAGGGGGGAACGTCCTGACTTTC. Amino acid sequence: CASSPTGAGGNVLTF.

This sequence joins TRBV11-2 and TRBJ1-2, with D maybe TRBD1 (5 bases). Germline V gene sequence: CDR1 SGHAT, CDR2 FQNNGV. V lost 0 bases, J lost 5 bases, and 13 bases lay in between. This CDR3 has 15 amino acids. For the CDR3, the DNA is TGTGCCAGCAGCTTAGATGGCAGGGCCCATTATGGCTACACCTTC. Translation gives CASSLDGRAHYGYTF.

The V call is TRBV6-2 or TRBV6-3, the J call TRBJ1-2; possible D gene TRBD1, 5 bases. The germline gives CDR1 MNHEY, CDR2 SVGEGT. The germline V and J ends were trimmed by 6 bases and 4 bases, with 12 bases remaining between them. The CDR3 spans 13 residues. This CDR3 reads CASSSGRSYGYTF. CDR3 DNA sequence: TGTGCCAGCAGCTCGGGACGGAGCTATGGCTACACCTTC.

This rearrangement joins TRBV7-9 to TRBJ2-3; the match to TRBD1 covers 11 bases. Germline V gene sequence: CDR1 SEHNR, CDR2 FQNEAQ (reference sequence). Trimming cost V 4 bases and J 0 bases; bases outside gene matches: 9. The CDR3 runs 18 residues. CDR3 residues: CASSSPGQGVFSTDTQYF. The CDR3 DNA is TGTGCCAGCAGCTCCCCGGGACAGGGGGTTTTTAGCACAGATACGCAGTATTTT.

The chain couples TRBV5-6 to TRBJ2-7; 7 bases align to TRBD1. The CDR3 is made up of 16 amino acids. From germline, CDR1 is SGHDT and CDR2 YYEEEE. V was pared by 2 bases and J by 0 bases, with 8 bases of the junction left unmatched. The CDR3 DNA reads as TGTGCCAGCAGCTTAAAGACAGGGACCCTCTCCTACGAGCAGTACTTC. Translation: CASSLKTGTLSYEQYF.

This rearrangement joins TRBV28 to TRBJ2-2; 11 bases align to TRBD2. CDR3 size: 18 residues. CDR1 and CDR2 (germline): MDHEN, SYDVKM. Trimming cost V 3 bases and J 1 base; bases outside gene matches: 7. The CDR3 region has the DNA TGTGCCAGCAGTTTCGAGATAGGACTAGCGGGGAACACCGGGGAGCTGTTTTTT. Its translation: CASSFEIGLAGNTGELFF.

The CDR3 is CASSFRTKDTQYF. The CDR3 DNA follows: TGTGCCAGCAGCTTTCGGACTAAAGATACGCAGTATTTT. This sequence joins TRBV7-9 and TRBJ2-3; a possible D gene is TRBD2 (6 bases). CDR3 size: 13 residues. Germline CDR1 and CDR2: SEHNR and FQNEAQ (reference sequence). V dropped 3 bases and J dropped 5 bases, with 9 bases sitting between them.

This CDR3 is CASSPGDRVDTQYF. The DNA for the CDR3 is TGTGCCAGCAGCCCGGGGGACAGGGTAGATACGCAGTATTTT. The chain recombines TRBV7-9 with TRBJ2-3, with 9 bases that match TRBD1. Germline CDR1 SEHNR, CDR2 FQNEAQ (reference sequence). This CDR3 contains 14 residues. Trimming removed 5 bases from V and 5 bases from J; junction bases left unmatched: 5.

The CDR3 nucleotides read TGTGCCAGCAGCAGGGAGGGTAGCGGGAGACGACAAGAGACCCAGTACTTC. Amino acid sequence: CASSREGSGRRQETQYF. The chain links TRBV9 to TRBJ2-5; 9 positions agree with TRBD2. The CDR3 is 17 residues long. V gave up 4 bases and J gave up 2 bases; unmatched junction bases: 12. Looked up from germline, CDR1 is SGDLS and CDR2 is YYNGEE.

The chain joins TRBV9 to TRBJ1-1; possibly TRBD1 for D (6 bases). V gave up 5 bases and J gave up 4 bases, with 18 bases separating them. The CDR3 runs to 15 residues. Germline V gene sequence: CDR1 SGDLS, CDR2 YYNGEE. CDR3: CASRASGGGATEAFF. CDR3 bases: TGTGCCAGCAGGGCCTCGGGTGGGGGGGCCACTGAAGCTTTCTTT.

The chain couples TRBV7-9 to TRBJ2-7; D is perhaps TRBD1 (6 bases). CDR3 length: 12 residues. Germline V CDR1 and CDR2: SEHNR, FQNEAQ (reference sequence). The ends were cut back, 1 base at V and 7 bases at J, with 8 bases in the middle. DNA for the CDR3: TGTGCCAGCAGCTTAGTTGGGACAGAGCAGTACTTC. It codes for CASSLVGTEQYF.

The CDR3 bases are TGTGCCAGCAGCGACCGGGACTGGGAAGATACGCAGTATTTT. This encodes CASSDRDWEDTQYF. The V gene is TRBV5-6, the J gene TRBJ2-3; possible D gene TRBD2, 6 bases. Germline CDR1 is SGHDT and CDR2 is YYEEEE. V was shortened by 4 bases and J by 5 bases, with 14 bases between the two germline ends. This CDR3 has 14 amino acids.

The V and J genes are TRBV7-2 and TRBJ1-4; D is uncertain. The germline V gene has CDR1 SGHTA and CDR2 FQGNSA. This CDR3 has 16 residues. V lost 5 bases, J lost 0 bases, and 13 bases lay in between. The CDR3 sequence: CASSPLGFATNEKLFF. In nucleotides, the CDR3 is TGTGCCAGCAGCCCCCTAGGATTTGCAACTAATGAAAAACTGTTTTTT. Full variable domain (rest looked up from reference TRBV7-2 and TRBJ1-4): GAGVSQSPSNKVTEKGKDVELRCDPISGHTALYWYRQSLGQGLEFLIYFQGNSAPDKSGLPSDRFSAERTGGSVSTLTIQRTQQEDSAVYLCASSPLGFATNEKLFFGSGTQLSVL.